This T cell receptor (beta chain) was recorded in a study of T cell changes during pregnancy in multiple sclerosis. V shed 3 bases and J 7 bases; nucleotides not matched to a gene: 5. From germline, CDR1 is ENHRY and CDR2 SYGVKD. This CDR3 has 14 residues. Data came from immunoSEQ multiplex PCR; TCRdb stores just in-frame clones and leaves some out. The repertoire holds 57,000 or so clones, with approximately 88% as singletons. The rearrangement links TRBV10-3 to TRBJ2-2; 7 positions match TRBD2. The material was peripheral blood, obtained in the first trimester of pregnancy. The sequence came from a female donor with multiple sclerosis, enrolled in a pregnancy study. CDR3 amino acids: CAISDREAVGELFF. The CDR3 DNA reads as TGTGCCATCAGTGACCGGGAGGCCGTCGGGGAGCTGTTTTTT.